This TCR beta chain comes out of a study of a mutant IDH1 vaccine in newly diagnosed glioma. Looking at the study overall: The therapy given earlier, which was standard therapy, consisted of radiotherapy, temozolomide, or both, and most of the patients received both.

The time point is: week 23, last vaccination. Vaccination used 300 ug of mutant IDH1 20-mer peptide per dose, with topical imiquimod. The germline gives CDR1 SGHTA, CDR2 FQGNSA. Germline trimming cut 5 bases from V and 4 bases from J; bases unmatched to any gene: 7. CDR3 size: 14 residues. This clone was seen a handful of times. Its antigen remains unknown. Study-level findings and limits: Altogether, 93.3% of patients exhibited vaccine-induced immune responses.

Produced via immunoSEQ multiplex PCR; TCRdb's table is partial and in-frame only. The repertoire consists of fewer than 45,000 clones, with about 76% occurring once and the leading ten covering 4% to 6.5%. The chain joins TRBV7-2 to TRBJ1-2, with TRBD1 matching over 7 bases. The TCR sequence derives from a man in his forties or fifties with glioma. The sequencing here drew on PBMCs, taken from a glioma patient whose treatment included an IDH1 peptide vaccine. The CDR3 sequence: CASSLQGRVYGYTF. In nucleotides, the CDR3 is TGTGCCAGCAGCCTACAGGGGCGGGTCTATGGCTACACCTTC.